A single sample gave rise to the 14 T cell receptor beta chains below, sequenced in a study of blood T cells in healthy people across ages. A J-beta primer mix and a sample-barcoded 5' primer were used in a second PCR of roughly 7 to 12 cycles. TCRdb re-called the 5' RACE reads through MiXCR, storing one row per CDR3 protein. The table shows some 670,000 distinct CDR3 sequences, with 45% to 60% occurring only once. Sequenced material: blood. These receptors were collected from a woman older than 75 in good health.

The CDR3 DNA follows: TGTGCCAGCAGCGAAAATGGCGGGTATCAGCCCCAGCATTTT. Translation: CASSENGGYQPQHF. The V gene is TRBV7-2, the J gene TRBJ1-5; D is ambiguous. Deletions cut 5 bases from V and 5 bases from J, with 13 bases between. CDR1 and CDR2 (germline): SGHTA, FQGNSA. The CDR3 has 14 residues.

About this clonotype itself: A much larger clonotype is one base distant, so this may be a read error. The chain links TRBV5-1 to TRBJ1-5, with D perhaps TRBD1 (5 bases). Gene TRBJ2-3 matches the end of the DNA better, so the J call may be wrong. This CDR3 comprises 13 residues. Germline V gene lookup returns CDR1 SGHRS and CDR2 YFSETQ. The CDR3 DNA sequence: TGCGCCAGCAGCTCTGACAGCAATCAGCCCCAGTATTTT. The encoded protein is CASSSDSNQPQYF.

In its sample, this clonotype was seen many times. The chain combines TRBV3-1 with TRBJ2-5; unclear D gene. Trimming stripped 0 bases from V and 6 bases from J, with 5 bases between. Germline V gives CDR1 LGHDT, CDR2 YNNKEL (reference sequence). The CDR3 length is 12 residues. The CDR3 loop is CASSQEGKTQYF. Written as DNA, the CDR3 is TGTGCCAGCAGCCAAGAAGGAAAGACCCAGTACTTC.

On this clonotype: One base away lies a much larger clone, so this may be a sequencing read error. The chain is built from TRBV7-2 and TRBJ2-3, with TRBD2 identical over 10 bases. In germline, CDR1 is SGHTA, CDR2 FQGNSA. V lost 8 bases and J lost 6; bases outside the gene matches: 8. The CDR3 loop spans 14 amino acids. In nucleotides, the CDR3 is TGTGCCAGCGGCACGGGGACTAGCGTTGATACGCAGTATTTT. This codes for CASGTGTSVDTQYF.

The chain joins TRBV6-2 or TRBV6-3 to TRBJ2-5; D possibly corresponds to TRBD1 (5 bases). The CDR3 sequence is 16 residues long. V was clipped by 6 bases and J by 1 base, with 18 bases between them. Germline V gene sequence: CDR1 MNHEY, CDR2 SVGEGT. The CDR3 reads CASSLTGWPPQETQYF. CDR3 DNA sequence: TGTGCCAGCAGCTTAACAGGCTGGCCGCCCCAAGAGACCCAGTACTTC.

The V gene is TRBV20-1, the J gene TRBJ2-4; D call uncertain. Trimming stripped 6 bases from V and 1 base from J, with 13 bases between. The V gene's germline CDR1 is DFQATT and CDR2 SNEGSKA (reference sequence). This CDR3 spans 14 amino acids. CDR3 sequence (DNA): TGCAGTGCCGCCCCTAAGGTGGCCAAAAACATTCAGTACTTC. This encodes CSAAPKVAKNIQYF.

About this clonotype itself: Possible read error: a much larger clone is one base away. The chain has TRBV3-1 and TRBJ2-5; TRBD2 aligns across 9 bases. CDR1 and CDR2 (germline): LGHDT, YNNKEL (reference sequence). This CDR3 has 15 residues. CDR3 amino acids: CANSQETSGRETQYF. The DNA for the CDR3 is TGTGCCAACAGCCAAGAGACTAGCGGTCGGGAGACCCAGTACTTC.

The rearrangement links TRBV12-3 or TRBV12-4 to TRBJ2-2; unclear D gene. Trimming stripped 4 bases from V and 4 bases from J, with 10 bases between. The CDR3 runs 14 residues. The CDR3 here is CASSSQVSTGELFF. The DNA for the CDR3 is TGTGCCAGCAGTTCCCAGGTCAGCACCGGGGAGCTGTTTTTT.

This clonotype showed up many times. This chain joins TRBV4-2 and TRBJ1-4, with 10 bases lining up with TRBD1. The CDR3 runs to 16 residues. The germline gives CDR1 LGHNA, CDR2 YNFKEQ. V lost 0 bases, J lost 5 bases, and 3 bases stayed unmatched. The CDR3 protein is CASSQDRGQGNEKLFF. As DNA, the CDR3 is TGTGCCAGCAGCCAAGATCGGGGACAGGGGAATGAAAAACTGTTTTTT.

This clonotype was observed a single time. This may arise from a read error, as a much more abundant clone is one base away. The rearrangement joins TRBV10-3 to TRBJ1-4; tentative D call: TRBD1 (6 bases). This CDR3 has 13 amino acids. V was shortened by 6 bases and J by 8 bases, with 13 bases between the two germline ends. The germline CDR1 and CDR2 sequences are ENHRY and SYGVKD. Here the CDR3 reads CAIRDSPQEKLFF. Here the CDR3 DNA reads TGTGCCATCAGGGACAGCCCGCAGGAAAAACTGTTTTTT.

This clonotype was recorded once. The chain combines TRBV20-1 with TRBJ2-5; perhaps TRBD2 as D (5 bases). The J call may not be correct, given that the DNA end is closer to TRBJ2-7. CDR3 size: 14 residues. CDR1 is DFQATT, CDR2 SNEGSKA, per germline (reference sequence). In nucleotides, the CDR3 is TGCAGTGCTATCCATCCAGAACTAGACTACGAGCAGTACTTC. This encodes CSAIHPELDYEQYF.

The chain links TRBV20-1 to TRBJ2-3, with 8 bases that match TRBD2. V lost 5 bases and J lost 0; bases outside the gene matches: 10. The CDR3 has 16 residues. Per the germline V gene, CDR1 is DFQATT and CDR2 is SNEGSKA (reference sequence). The CDR3 region has the DNA TGCAGTGCTGGACGGGGAGTAGCGGGAAGCACAGATACGCAGTATTTT. It translates to CSAGRGVAGSTDTQYF.

J is TRBJ2-1 and V is TRBV2; D ambiguous. The DNA matches TRBJ2-7 better at its end, which makes the J call doubtful. This CDR3 is 15 amino acids long. Per germline, CDR1 SNHLY and CDR2 FYNNEI. In DNA form, the CDR3 reads TGTGCCAGCAGGACAAGACTCGTCTCCTACAATGAGCAGTACTTC. It yields the protein CASRTRLVSYNEQYF.

The chain couples TRBV6-1 to TRBJ2-3; 7 positions match TRBD1. This CDR3 comprises 16 residues. Germline V gives CDR1 MNHNS, CDR2 SASEGT. After removal of 0 bases from V and 4 bases from J, the junction contained 7 bases not matched to a gene. The CDR3 sequence: CASSEAFGQAADTQYF. The CDR3 DNA is TGTGCCAGCAGTGAAGCCTTCGGACAGGCGGCAGATACGCAGTATTTT.